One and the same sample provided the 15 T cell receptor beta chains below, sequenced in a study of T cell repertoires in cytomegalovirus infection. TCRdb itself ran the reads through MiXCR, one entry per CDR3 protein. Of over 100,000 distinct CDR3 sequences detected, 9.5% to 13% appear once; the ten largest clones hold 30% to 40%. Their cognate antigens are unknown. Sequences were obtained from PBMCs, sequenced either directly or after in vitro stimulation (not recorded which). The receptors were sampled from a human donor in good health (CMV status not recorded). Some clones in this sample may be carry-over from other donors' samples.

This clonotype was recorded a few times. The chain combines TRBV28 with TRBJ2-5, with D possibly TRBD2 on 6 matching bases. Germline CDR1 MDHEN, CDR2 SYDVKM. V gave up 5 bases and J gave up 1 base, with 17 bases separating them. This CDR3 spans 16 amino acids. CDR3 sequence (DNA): TGTGCCAGCAGTGCCTTGGGAGCGGGTTCCCAAGAGACCCAGTACTTC. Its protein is CASSALGAGSQETQYF. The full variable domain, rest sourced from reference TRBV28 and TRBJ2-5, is DVKVTQSSRYLVKRTGEKVFLECVQDMDHENMFWYRQDPGLGLRLIYFSYDVKMKEKGDIPEGYSVSREKKERFSLILESASTNQTSMYLCASSALGAGSQETQYFGPGTRLLVL.

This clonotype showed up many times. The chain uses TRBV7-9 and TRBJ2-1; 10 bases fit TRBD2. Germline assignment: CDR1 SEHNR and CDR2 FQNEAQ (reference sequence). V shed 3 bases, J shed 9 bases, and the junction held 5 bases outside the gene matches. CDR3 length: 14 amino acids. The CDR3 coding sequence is TGTGCCAGCAGCTTGCCATTAGCGGGAGGTGAGCAGTTCTTC. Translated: CASSLPLAGGEQFF. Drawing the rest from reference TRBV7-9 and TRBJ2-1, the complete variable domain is DTGVSQNPRHKITKRGQNVTFRCDPISEHNRLYWYRQTLGQGPEFLTYFQNEAQLEKSRLLSDRFSAERPKGSFSTLEIQRTEQGDSAMYLCASSLPLAGGEQFFGPGTRLTVL.

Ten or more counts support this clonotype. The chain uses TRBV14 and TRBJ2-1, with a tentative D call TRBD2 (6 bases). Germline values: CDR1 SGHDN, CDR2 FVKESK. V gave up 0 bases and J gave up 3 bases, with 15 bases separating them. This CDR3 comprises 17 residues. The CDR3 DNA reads TGTGCCAGCAGCCAAGACAGAGGGGTAGCGGTCTACAATGAGCAGTTCTTC. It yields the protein CASSQDRGVAVYNEQFF.

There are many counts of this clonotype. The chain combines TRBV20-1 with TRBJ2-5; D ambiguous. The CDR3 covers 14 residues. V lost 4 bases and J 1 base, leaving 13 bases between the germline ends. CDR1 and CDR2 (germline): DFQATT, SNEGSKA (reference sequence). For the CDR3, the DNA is TGCAGTGCTATGATTGGGCGGAGCCAAGAGACCCAGTACTTC. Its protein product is CSAMIGRSQETQYF.

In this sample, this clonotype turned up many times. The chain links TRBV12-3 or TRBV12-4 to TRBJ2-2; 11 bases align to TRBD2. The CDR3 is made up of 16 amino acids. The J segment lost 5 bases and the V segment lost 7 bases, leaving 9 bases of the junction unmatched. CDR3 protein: CASKTTSGRGTGELFF. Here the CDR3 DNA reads TGTGCCAGCAAGACTACTAGCGGGAGAGGTACCGGGGAGCTGTTTTTT.

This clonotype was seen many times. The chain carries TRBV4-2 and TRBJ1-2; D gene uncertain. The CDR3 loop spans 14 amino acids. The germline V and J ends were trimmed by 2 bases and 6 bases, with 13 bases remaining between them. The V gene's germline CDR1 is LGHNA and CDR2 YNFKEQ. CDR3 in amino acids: CASSQNLEGHGYTF. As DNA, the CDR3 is TGTGCCAGCAGCCAAAACCTAGAAGGGCATGGCTACACCTTC.

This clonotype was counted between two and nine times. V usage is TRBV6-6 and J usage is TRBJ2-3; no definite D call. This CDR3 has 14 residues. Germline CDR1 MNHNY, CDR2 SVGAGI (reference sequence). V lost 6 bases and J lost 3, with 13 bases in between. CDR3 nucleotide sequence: TGTGCCAGCAGAGGTACTGCGTGGACAGATACGCAGTATTTT. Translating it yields CASRGTAWTDTQYF.

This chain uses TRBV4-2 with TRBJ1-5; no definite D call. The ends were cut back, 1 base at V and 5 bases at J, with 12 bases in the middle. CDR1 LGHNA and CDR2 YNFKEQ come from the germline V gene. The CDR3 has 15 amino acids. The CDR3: CASSQVNGVDQPQHF. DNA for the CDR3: TGTGCCAGCAGCCAAGTTAATGGGGTAGATCAGCCCCAGCATTTT.

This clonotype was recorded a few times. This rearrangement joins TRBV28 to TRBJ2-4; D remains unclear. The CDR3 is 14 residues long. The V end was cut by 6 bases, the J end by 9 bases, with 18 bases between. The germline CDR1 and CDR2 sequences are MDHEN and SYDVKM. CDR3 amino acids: CASSHRWLPVIQYF. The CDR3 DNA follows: TGTGCCAGCAGCCATAGGTGGCTCCCAGTCATTCAGTACTTC.

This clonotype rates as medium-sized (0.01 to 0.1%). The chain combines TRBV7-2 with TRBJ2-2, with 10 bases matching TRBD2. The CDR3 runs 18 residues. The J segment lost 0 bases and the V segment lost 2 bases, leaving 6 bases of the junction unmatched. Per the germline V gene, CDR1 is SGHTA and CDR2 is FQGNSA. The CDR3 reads CASSLRWLAGANTGELFF. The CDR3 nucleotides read TGTGCCAGCAGCTTAAGGTGGCTAGCGGGAGCGAACACCGGGGAGCTGTTTTTT. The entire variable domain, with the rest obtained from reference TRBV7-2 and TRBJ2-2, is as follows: GAGVSQSPSNKVTEKGKDVELRCDPISGHTALYWYRQSLGQGLEFLIYFQGNSAPDKSGLPSDRFSAERTGGSVSTLTIQRTQQEDSAVYLCASSLRWLAGANTGELFFGEGSRLTVL.

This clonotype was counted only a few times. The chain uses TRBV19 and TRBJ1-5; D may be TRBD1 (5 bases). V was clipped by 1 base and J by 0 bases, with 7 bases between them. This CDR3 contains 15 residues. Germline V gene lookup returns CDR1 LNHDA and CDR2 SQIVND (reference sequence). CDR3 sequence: CASSIGQNSNQPQHF. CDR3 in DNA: TGTGCCAGTAGTATAGGACAGAATAGCAATCAGCCCCAGCATTTT.

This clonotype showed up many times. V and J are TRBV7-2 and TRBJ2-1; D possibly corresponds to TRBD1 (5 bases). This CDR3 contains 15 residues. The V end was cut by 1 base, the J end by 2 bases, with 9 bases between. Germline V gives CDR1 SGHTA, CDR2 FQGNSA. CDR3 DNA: TGTGCCAGCAGCTTAGAGGGGCACCCCTACAATGAGCAGTTCTTC. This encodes CASSLEGHPYNEQFF. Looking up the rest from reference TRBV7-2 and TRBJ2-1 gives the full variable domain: GAGVSQSPSNKVTEKGKDVELRCDPISGHTALYWYRQSLGQGLEFLIYFQGNSAPDKSGLPSDRFSAERTGGSVSTLTIQRTQQEDSAVYLCASSLEGHPYNEQFFGPGTRLTVL.

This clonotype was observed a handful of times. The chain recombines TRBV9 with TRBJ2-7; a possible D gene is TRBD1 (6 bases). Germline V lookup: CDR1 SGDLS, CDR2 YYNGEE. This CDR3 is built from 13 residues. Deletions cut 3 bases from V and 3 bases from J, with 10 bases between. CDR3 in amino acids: CASSGIQGYEQYF. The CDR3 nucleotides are TGTGCCAGCAGCGGAATACAGGGCTACGAGCAGTACTTC.

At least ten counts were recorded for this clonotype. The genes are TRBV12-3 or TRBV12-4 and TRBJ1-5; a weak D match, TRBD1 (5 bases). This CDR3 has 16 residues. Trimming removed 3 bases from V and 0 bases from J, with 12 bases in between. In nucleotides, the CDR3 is TGTGCCAGCAGTTTGGGGGACTTATTTAGCAATCAGCCCCAGCATTTT. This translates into CASSLGDLFSNQPQHF.

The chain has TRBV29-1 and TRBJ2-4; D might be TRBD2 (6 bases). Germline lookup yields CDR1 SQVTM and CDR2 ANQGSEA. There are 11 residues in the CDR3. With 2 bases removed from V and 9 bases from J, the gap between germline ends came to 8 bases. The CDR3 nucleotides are TGCAGCGTTGAATGGCGGGGCATTCAGTACTTC. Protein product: CSVEWRGIQYF.